Described below is a single T cell receptor (beta chain) sequence and its context. This specimen belongs to a study of early T cells in non-severe SARS-CoV-2 infection. The CDR3 extends over 15 amino acids. Germline CDR1 reads SGHTA; CDR2 reads FQGTGA. Trimming removed 1 base from V and 6 bases from J, with 10 bases in between. From the 5' RACE reads, TCRdb called clonotypes with MiXCR, one entry per CDR3 protein. Of 30,000 to 35,000 distinct CDR3 sequences in the sample, approximately 6% are singletons; the top ten hold approximately 5%. This clonotype originated in an adult who was a healthcare worker with PCR-confirmed SARS-CoV-2 infection or an uninfected control (not recorded which). The chain links TRBV7-3 to TRBJ2-6; possibly TRBD1 for D (6 bases). Sequenced: whole blood. CDR3 sequence: CASSLNAGEANVLTF. CDR3 nucleotide sequence: TGTGCCAGCAGCTTAAACGCAGGGGAGGCCAACGTCCTGACTTTC.